This T cell receptor (beta chain) is drawn from a study of early T cells in non-severe SARS-CoV-2 infection. Across the whole study: Bulk RNA taken from unsorted whole blood was sequenced, leaving chains unpaired. Study-wide findings and caveats: VDJdb matching, biased toward anti-spike CD8 responses, missed private and CD4 specificities.

Unique molecular identifiers (one per individual cDNA molecule) were attached. TCRdb re-derived calls from the 5' RACE reads in MiXCR, one entry per CDR3 protein. The table has around 46,000 distinct CDR3 sequences, approximately 5.1% seen once. This clonotype has a count of ten or more. The antigen remains undetermined. With V trimmed by 2 bases and J by 2 bases, 6 bases remained unmatched. Germline V gene sequence: CDR1 LNHDA, CDR2 SQIVND (reference sequence). The CDR3 length is 17 residues. J is TRBJ2-3 and V is TRBV19, with 11 bases fitting TRBD2. Specimen: whole blood, collected at baseline. This clonotype was obtained from an adult who was a healthcare worker with PCR-confirmed SARS-CoV-2 infection or an uninfected control (not recorded which). CDR3 coding DNA: TGTGCCAGTAGTATACCGGGACTAGCGGAAAACACAGATACGCAGTATTTT. Its protein product is CASSIPGLAENTDTQYF.